These T cell receptor beta chains were read from a single sample in a study of cytomegalovirus exposure and HLA in healthy donors. Profiling relied on immunoSEQ multiplex PCR, and the TCRdb table lists in-frame clones only, not all of them. This sample's table reports about 160,000 clones. Sequencing input: PBMCs. The source is a man aged 25-45 years in good health and CMV-seronegative. The CDR3 runs from the conserved cysteine through the conserved F or W. The order of the fields is V gene, D gene, J gene, CDR3 protein, CDR3 DNA. A D gene is named only where the DNA matches it firmly.

>TRBV9|TRBD1|TRBJ2-3
CASSVDQDRAYTDTQYF
TGTGCCAGCAGCGTAGATCAGGACAGGGCCTACACAGATACGCAGTATTTT
>TRBV4-2|TRBD2|TRBJ2-1
CASSQETSGAYNEQFF
TGTGCCAGCAGCCAAGAGACTAGCGGAGCCTACAATGAGCAGTTCTTC
>TRBV5-8|TRBD1|TRBJ2-7
CASSPWGQPYKQYF
TGTGCCAGCAGCCCCTGGGGACAGCCGTACAAGCAGTACTTC
>TRBV6-1|-|TRBJ2-7
CASSSDSYEQYF
TGTGCCAGCAGTTCCGACAGCTACGAGCAGTACTTC
>TRBV4-3|TRBD2|TRBJ2-5
CASSQGSGSHETQYF
TGCGCCAGCAGCCAAGGTAGCGGGAGTCATGAGACCCAGTACTTC
>TRBV7-2|-|TRBJ1-2
CASSPRQFWYGYTF
TGTGCCAGCAGCCCACGACAGTTCTGGTATGGCTACACCTTC
>TRBV15|-|TRBJ2-5
CATSRGAGGLGTQYF
TGTGCCACCAGCAGAGGGGCTGGCGGGTTGGGGACCCAGTACTTC
>TRBV12-5|TRBD2|TRBJ2-2
CASGSPSGTSGYTGELFF
TGTGCTAGTGGTTCGCCATCCGGGACTAGCGGGTACACCGGGGAGCTGTTTTTT
>TRBV9|TRBD1|TRBJ1-1
CASSGQGQYMNTEAFF
TGTGCCAGCAGCGGACAGGGACAGTACATGAACACTGAAGCTTTCTTT
>TRBV28|TRBD1|TRBJ1-5
CASSNTGASSHQPQHF
TGTGCCAGCAGCAATACAGGGGCGTCATCCCATCAGCCCCAGCATTTT
>TRBV7-9|-|TRBJ1-6
CASSLDGGAYNSPLHF
TGTGCCAGCAGCTTAGATGGGGGGGCCTATAATTCACCCCTCCACTTT
>TRBV28|TRBD1|TRBJ1-6
CASGNRGRALHF
TGTGCCAGCGGAAACAGGGGGCGGGCCCTCCACTTT
>TRBV2|-|TRBJ1-1
CASSELPNTEAFF
TGTGCCAGCAGTGAACTACCGAACACTGAAGCTTTCTTT
>TRBV18|TRBD2|TRBJ2-1
CASSQGLAEYNEQFF
TGTGCCAGCTCACAAGGACTAGCGGAATACAATGAGCAGTTCTTC
>TRBV7-9|TRBD1|TRBJ1-1
CASSPGTGGGTEAFF
TGTGCCAGCAGCCCCGGGACAGGGGGTGGGACTGAAGCTTTCTTT
>TRBV7-3|-|TRBJ2-5
CASSLESRGLQETQYF
TGTGCCAGCAGCTTAGAAAGCCGGGGACTCCAAGAGACCCAGTACTTC
>TRBV27|-|TRBJ2-2
CASSSSQTGELFF
TGTGCCAGCAGTTCCAGTCAGACCGGGGAGCTGTTTTTT
>TRBV29-1|TRBD2|TRBJ2-5
CSVALAGVAGTQYF
TGCAGCGTTGCCCTAGCGGGAGTTGCGGGGACCCAGTACTTC
>TRBV4-3|-|TRBJ2-2
CASTSGLNTGELFF
TGCGCCAGCACGTCAGGTTTGAACACCGGGGAGCTGTTTTTT
>TRBV18|-|TRBJ1-2
CASSGTGLRGYTF
TGTGCCAGCTCAGGAACAGGGCTCCGGGGCTACACCTTC
>TRBV30|-|TRBJ1-1
CAGNRVVGTEAFF
TGTGCGGGGAACAGGGTTGTTGGAACTGAAGCTTTCTTT
>TRBV5-1|-|TRBJ1-1
CASSPGGSLDESKAFF
TGCGCCAGCAGCCCGGGCGGGTCCCTTGATGAGTCTAAAGCTTTCTTT
>TRBV7-2|-|TRBJ2-7
CASSLGGTAYYEQYF
TGTGCCAGCAGCTTAGGAGGGACTGCGTACTACGAGCAGTACTTC
>TRBV7-9|-|TRBJ2-7
CASSLQAGKSYEQYF
TGTGCCAGCAGCTTACAGGCAGGTAAATCCTACGAGCAGTACTTC
>TRBV4-3|-|TRBJ1-2
CASSQDLADGTTNYGYTF
TGCGCCAGCAGCCAAGATTTGGCGGACGGGACAACTAACTATGGCTACACCTTC
>TRBV7-3|TRBD2|TRBJ2-3
CASSLVAGFTDTQYF
TGTGCCAGCAGCTTAGTAGCGGGGTTCACAGATACGCAGTATTTT